The 21 T cell receptor beta chains below were found in one sample sequenced in a study of blood T cells in healthy people across ages. Alongside a J-beta primer mix, a sample-barcoded 5' primer served in a second PCR lasting roughly 7 to 11 cycles. TCRdb re-called the 5' RACE reads through MiXCR, storing one row per CDR3 protein. The sample lists about 1.6 million distinct CDR3 sequences; 30% to 40% were seen once. The sequenced material came from blood. The origin of the receptors is a woman in her twenties or thirties in good health.

This rearrangement joins TRBV27 to TRBJ2-7, with 7 bases fitting TRBD1. The CDR3 loop spans 16 amino acids. Losses at the gene ends were 1 base for V and 5 bases for J; bases not matched to a gene: 11. CDR1 MNHEY and CDR2 SMNVEV come from the germline V gene (reference sequence). The CDR3 reads CASSLYGRGRVDEQYF. DNA of the CDR3: TGTGCCAGCAGTTTATATGGTAGGGGGCGAGTGGACGAGCAGTACTTC.

The rearrangement links TRBV7-2 to TRBJ1-2; no reliable D call. Germline CDR1 is SGHTA and CDR2 is FQGNSA. V lost 4 bases and J lost 4, with 10 bases in between. CDR3 length: 13 residues. CDR3: CASSSINSYGYTF. The CDR3 DNA reads TGTGCCAGCAGCTCGATTAACTCCTATGGCTACACCTTC. Drawing the rest from reference TRBV7-2 and TRBJ1-2, the complete variable domain is GAGVSQSPSNKVTEKGKDVELRCDPISGHTALYWYRQSLGQGLEFLIYFQGNSAPDKSGLPSDRFSAERTGGSVSTLTIQRTQQEDSAVYLCASSSINSYGYTFGSGTRLTVV.

This clonotype was counted a few times. This chain links TRBV27 with TRBJ2-1; D remains ambiguous. CDR3 length: 18 residues. With 5 bases removed from V and 0 bases from J, the gap between germline ends came to 20 bases. Germline V lookup: CDR1 MNHEY, CDR2 SMNVEV (reference sequence). CDR3 sequence: CASSASGPLTGSYNEQFF. CDR3 nucleotide sequence: TGTGCCAGCAGTGCCTCCGGTCCCCTCACTGGCTCCTACAATGAGCAGTTCTTC.

This clonotype was counted only a few times. The chain couples TRBV12-3 or TRBV12-4 to TRBJ1-2; 8 bases match TRBD1. Trimming removed 6 bases from V and 5 bases from J; junction bases left unmatched: 14. The CDR3 length is 16 residues. The CDR3 spells CASSIWDRRSLYGYTF. The CDR3 DNA reads as TGTGCCAGCAGCATCTGGGACAGGCGTTCACTTTATGGCTACACCTTC.

The chain couples TRBV29-1 to TRBJ1-1; D unresolved. Trimming removed 6 bases at V and 6 bases at J, with 17 bases between. The CDR3 contains 13 residues. Per germline, CDR1 SQVTM and CDR2 ANQGSEA. CDR3 nucleotide sequence: TGCAGCGTGGAGAGGGTATTAAGGGCTGAAGCTTTCTTT. Translated, it gives CSVERVLRAEAFF.

This clonotype was seen more than once but under ten times. The CDR3 nucleotides read TGCAGTGCTAGACAAGGAACCAACCAACCCGGGGACACTGAAGCTTTCTTT. This translates into CSARQGTNQPGDTEAFF. The rearrangement joins TRBV20-1 to TRBJ1-1, with D uncertain. Deletions cut 2 bases from V and 3 bases from J, with 22 bases between. CDR1 is DFQATT, CDR2 SNEGSKA, per germline (reference sequence). The length of the CDR3 is 17 residues.

The gene calls are TRBV12-3 or TRBV12-4 and TRBJ2-5; D is uncertain. The V and J ends lost 1 base and 11 bases respectively, with 20 bases between them. This CDR3 comprises 15 residues. The CDR3 is CASSLDWRRDNEQYF. In nucleotides, the CDR3 is TGTGCCAGCAGTTTAGATTGGCGGAGAGACAATGAGCAGTACTTC.

The rearrangement uses TRBV5-1 and TRBJ2-7; TRBD2 agrees at 14 bases. Unmatched junction bases numbered 5, after V lost 4 bases and J lost 5 bases. The CDR3 covers 15 residues. Germline-derived CDR1 and CDR2 are SGHRS and YFSETQ. CDR3 DNA: TGCGCCAGCAGCGATGGACTAGCGGGGGGCCACGAGCAGTACTTC. This sequence encodes CASSDGLAGGHEQYF.

V gene TRBV28 combines with J gene TRBJ2-2; D not resolved. Trimming took 3 bases from V and 6 from J, leaving 8 bases between them. Germline CDR1 is MDHEN and CDR2 is SYDVKM. The CDR3 contains 13 residues. The CDR3 DNA reads as TGTGCCAGCAGTTTGTCAAGGGCCGGGGAGCTGTTTTTT. Its translation: CASSLSRAGELFF.

The genes are TRBV20-1 and TRBJ1-1; 7 bases are a match to TRBD1. CDR1 and CDR2 (germline): DFQATT, SNEGSKA (reference sequence). V gave up 3 bases and J gave up 1 base; unmatched junction bases: 5. The CDR3 is 14 amino acids. DNA for the CDR3: TGCAGTGCTAGCGACAGGGTAGGGAACACTGAAGCTTTCTTT. This sequence encodes CSASDRVGNTEAFF.

This clonotype was seen a few times. V usage is TRBV20-1 and J usage is TRBJ2-7; weak D call: TRBD2 (6 bases). Trimming took 2 bases from V and 3 from J, leaving 20 bases between them. Germline assignment: CDR1 DFQATT and CDR2 SNEGSKA (reference sequence). The CDR3 is 16 residues long. Here the CDR3 DNA reads TGCAGTGCTAGAAAATCTGCGGGGACCGAGGTCTACGAGCAGTACTTC. Protein sequence: CSARKSAGTEVYEQYF.

This clonotype was counted many times. The genes are TRBV29-1 and TRBJ2-3; TRBD2 agrees at 7 bases. J was trimmed by 2 bases and V by 4 bases; bases with no gene match: 3. The CDR3 sequence is 13 residues long. The germline V gene encodes CDR1 SQVTM and CDR2 ANQGSEA. The CDR3 DNA sequence: TGCAGCGTTGGGGGGGGGAACACAGATACGCAGTATTTT. It translates to CSVGGGNTDTQYF.

The chain employs TRBV29-1 and TRBJ2-1, with 7 bases that match TRBD1. After removal of 6 bases from V and 10 bases from J, the junction contained 9 bases not matched to a gene. The CDR3 extends over 12 amino acids. Germline V gene data show CDR1 as SQVTM and CDR2 as ANQGSEA. This CDR3 reads CSVGDSSYEQFF. The CDR3 nucleotides are TGCAGCGTGGGGGACAGCTCCTACGAGCAGTTCTTC.

The chain employs TRBV7-2 and TRBJ1-6; D uncertain. Looked up from germline, CDR1 is SGHTA and CDR2 is FQGNSA. There are 16 residues in the CDR3. Trimming shortened V by 1 base and J by 1 base, and 8 bases separated the two germline ends. The CDR3 protein is CTSSLVSGSYNSPLHF. Here the CDR3 DNA reads TGTACCAGCAGCTTAGTTTCGGGATCCTATAATTCACCCCTCCACTTT. The complete variable domain, with remaining parts taken from reference TRBV7-2 and TRBJ1-6, reads GAGVSQSPSNKVTEKGKDVELRCDPISGHTALYWYRQSLGQGLEFLIYFQGNSAPDKSGLPSDRFSAERTGGSVSTLTIQRTQQEDSAVYLCTSSLVSGSYNSPLHFGNGTRLTVT.

The V gene is TRBV20-1, the J gene TRBJ2-7; 9 nucleotides line up with TRBD1. CDR1 is DFQATT, CDR2 SNEGSKA, per germline (reference sequence). The CDR3 length is 13 residues. The CDR3 is CRAPGTGIYEQYF. DNA of the CDR3: TGCAGGGCTCCCGGGACAGGGATCTACGAGCAGTACTTC.

This clonotype was detected a few times. V and J are TRBV7-6 and TRBJ2-3, with 7 bases identical to TRBD2. With V trimmed by 2 bases and J by 0 bases, 11 bases remained unmatched. CDR1 SGHVS and CDR2 FNYEAQ come from the germline V gene. The CDR3 spans 18 residues. CDR3 DNA sequence: TGTGCCAGCAGCTTACAGGCCTGGCGGGAGACGAGCACAGATACGCAGTATTTT. Its protein is CASSLQAWRETSTDTQYF.

The table lists this clonotype with a few counts. The chain uses TRBV5-5 and TRBJ2-1; 11 bases align to TRBD2. V dropped 4 bases and J dropped 8; count of bases not matched to a gene: 14. Per germline, CDR1 SGHKS and CDR2 YYEKEE (reference sequence). The CDR3 is 17 amino acids. CDR3 coding DNA: TGTGCCAGCAGCAAAGAAACATCGACTAGCGGGACCTATGAGCAGTTCTTC. Translated, it gives CASSKETSTSGTYEQFF.

A few counts support this clonotype. The CDR3 nucleotides are TGTGCCAGCAGCGTATTCAGGGGGCATGGCTACACCTTC. Translated: CASSVFRGHGYTF. V and J are TRBV9 and TRBJ1-2, with TRBD1 matching over 8 bases. After removal of 1 base from V and 6 bases from J, the junction contained 2 bases not matched to a gene. Germline V lookup: CDR1 SGDLS, CDR2 YYNGEE. The CDR3 runs 13 residues.

The chain is built from TRBV5-1 and TRBJ2-3; D gene ambiguous. The germline V gene has CDR1 SGHRS and CDR2 YFSETQ. The CDR3 has 14 amino acids. V lost 0 bases to trimming and J lost 7 bases, with 12 bases between them. This CDR3 reads CASSLEDPRNTQYF. Here the CDR3 DNA reads TGCGCCAGCAGCTTGGAGGACCCGAGGAATACGCAGTATTTT.

This clonotype has only a few counts. This chain uses TRBV4-1 with TRBJ2-7; 13 positions agree with TRBD2. The CDR3 length is 15 residues. Unmatched junction bases numbered 11, after V lost 8 bases and J lost 7 bases. Germline CDR1 reads MGHRA; CDR2 reads YSYEKL. The CDR3 reads CASRDGTSGNREQYF. The CDR3 DNA follows: TGCGCCAGCCGAGACGGGACTAGCGGGAACCGGGAGCAGTACTTC.

This clonotype has only a few counts. The chain has TRBV3-1 and TRBJ1-2, with D unclear. There are 12 residues in the CDR3. CDR1 and CDR2 (germline): LGHDT, YNNKEL (reference sequence). V lost 4 bases and J lost 5, with 8 bases in between. The CDR3 region is CASSLGRYGYTF. In nucleotides, the CDR3 is TGTGCCAGCAGCCTCGGGAGATATGGCTACACCTTC.